This paragraph covers one TCR beta chain sequence. Its antigen is as yet unknown. The data were obtained in a study of T cells expressing NK-cell markers. As the method of synthesis, 5'RACE template switching with UMIs yielded TCR beta cDNA. From its re-call of the 5' RACE reads, TCRdb lists each CDR3 protein once, without DNA. Its table lists under 200,000 distinct CDR3 sequences. Whole-study results and caveats: HCMV specificity of the expanded NKG2C+ T cell clones was not established. The study found these clonotypes also leading the CD3+CD56-NKG2C+ fraction in a few donors.

This CDR3 has 13 amino acids. Material for sequencing was blood T cells: a sorted CD56 or NKG2C T cell subset, CD4+ or CD8+ T cells, or bulk PBMC T cells (not recorded which). The sequence was obtained from a woman aged 18 to 75 in good health. This chain uses TRBV12-3 or TRBV12-4 with TRBJ2-1. This CDR3 reads CASSPRHSNEQFF.